The entry below describes one TCR beta chain. The table came from immunoSEQ multiplex PCR; TCRdb's copy has only in-frame clones and leaves some out. Of about 120,000 clones listed, approximately 92% were seen once; the top ten hold about 0.55%. This record comes from a study of OX40 agonist ivuxolimab in advanced cancers. In the study overall: Under the entry rules, prior anti-PD-1, anti-PD-L1 or anti-CTLA-4 therapy was allowed, and 40% had some. Three patients showed partial responses: one hepatocellular carcinoma and two cutaneous melanoma cases.

The ends were cut back, 5 bases at V and 11 bases at J, with 23 bases in the middle. The CDR3 is made up of 15 amino acids. Germline values: CDR1 MDHEN, CDR2 SYDVKM. The clonotype comes from an adult with an advanced solid tumor such as melanoma, head and neck, liver or kidney cancer. The input for sequencing was CD4+ or CD8+ T cells sorted from blood, taken in a trial of the OX40 agonist ivuxolimab. The chain has TRBV28 and TRBJ2-3; D is possibly TRBD1 (6 bases). Here the CDR3 reads CASSATGISLDLQYF. The CDR3 coding sequence is TGTGCCAGCAGTGCAACAGGGATCTCCCTTGATTTGCAGTATTTT.